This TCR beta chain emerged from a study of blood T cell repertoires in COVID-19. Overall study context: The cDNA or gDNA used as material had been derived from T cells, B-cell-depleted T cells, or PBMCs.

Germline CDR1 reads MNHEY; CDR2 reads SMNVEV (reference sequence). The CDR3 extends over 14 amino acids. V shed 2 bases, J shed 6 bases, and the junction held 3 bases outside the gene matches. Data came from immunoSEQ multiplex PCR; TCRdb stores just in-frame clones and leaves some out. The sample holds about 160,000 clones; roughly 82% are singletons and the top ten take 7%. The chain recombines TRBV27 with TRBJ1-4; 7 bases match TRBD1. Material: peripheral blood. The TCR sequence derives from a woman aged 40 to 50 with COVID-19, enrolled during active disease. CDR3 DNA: TGTGCCAGCAGTTTACAACAGGGGTATGAAAAACTGTTTTTT. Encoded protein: CASSLQQGYEKLFF.